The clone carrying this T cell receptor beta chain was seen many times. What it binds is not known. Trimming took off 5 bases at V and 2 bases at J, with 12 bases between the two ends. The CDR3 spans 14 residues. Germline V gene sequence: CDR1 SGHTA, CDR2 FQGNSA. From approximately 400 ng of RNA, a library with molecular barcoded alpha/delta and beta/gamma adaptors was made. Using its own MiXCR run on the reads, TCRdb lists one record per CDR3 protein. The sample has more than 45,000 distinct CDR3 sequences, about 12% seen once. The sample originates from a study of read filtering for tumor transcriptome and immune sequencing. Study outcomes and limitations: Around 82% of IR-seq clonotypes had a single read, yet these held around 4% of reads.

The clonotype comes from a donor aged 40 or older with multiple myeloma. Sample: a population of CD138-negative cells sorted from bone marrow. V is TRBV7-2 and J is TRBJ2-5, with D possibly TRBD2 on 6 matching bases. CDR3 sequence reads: CASSAWRDQETQYF. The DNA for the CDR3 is TGTGCCAGCAGCGCCTGGCGGGATCAAGAGACCCAGTACTTC.